This T cell receptor beta chain was sequenced during a study of T cell responses to AZD1222 COVID-19 vaccine. Study outcomes and limitations: The donors showed a predominance of white British ancestry and of females, with possible underestimation of clonal diversity. Elevations in Spike-specific TCR breadth and depth followed administration of two AZD1222 doses.

The method was immunoSEQ multiplex PCR; TCRdb's version includes in-frame clones alone and lacks a portion of them. The data hold 150,000 to 250,000 clones, with 80% to 95% observed a single time. The CDR3 has 13 amino acids. The germline V and J ends were trimmed by 0 bases and 1 base, with 2 bases remaining between them. Germline lookup yields CDR1 KGHSH and CDR2 LQKENI. Details on this clone: The antigen is unknown.

The sequencing used peripheral blood, collected 28 days after the second AZD1222 dose. V and J are TRBV18 and TRBJ2-3; D is undetermined. This clonotype was obtained from an adult who received the AZD1222 COVID-19 vaccine. CDR3 coding DNA: TGTGCCAGCTCACCACCGCGCACAGATACGCAGTATTTT. Its protein product is CASSPPRTDTQYF.